This passage covers 15 T cell receptor beta chains from one sample sequenced in a study of T cell responses to AZD1222 COVID-19 vaccine. TCRdb's copy holds only in-frame clones and misses some; the assay was immunoSEQ multiplex PCR. The table records under 200,000 clones, approximately 95% of them present only once. This specimen consisted of peripheral blood, obtained on day 0 of AZD1222 vaccination. These receptors came from an adult in good health.

CDR3 sequence: CASRVSPHQPQHF. The DNA of the CDR3 is TGTGCCAGCAGGGTCTCGCCCCATCAGCCCCAGCATTTT. The gene calls are TRBV28 and TRBJ1-5; no definite D call. Germline V lookup: CDR1 MDHEN, CDR2 SYDVKM. The V gene lost 6 bases and the J gene lost 5 bases, with 11 bases spanning the gap. The CDR3 contains 13 residues.

The chain joins TRBV6-5 to TRBJ2-7, with D maybe TRBD2 (6 bases). Germline V gives CDR1 MNHEY, CDR2 SVGAGI. V was shortened by 8 bases and J by 2 bases, with 13 bases between the two germline ends. The length of the CDR3 is 13 residues. The CDR3 bases are TGTGCCAGCCGGCCGCGGGGCCCCTACGAGCAGTACTTC. This codes for CASRPRGPYEQYF.

The chain employs TRBV6-6 and TRBJ2-1; D may be TRBD1 or TRBD2 (5 bases each). From germline, CDR1 is MNHNY and CDR2 SVGAGI (reference sequence). Trimming pared 6 bases from V and 12 bases from J, leaving 12 bases between. CDR3 size: 11 residues. CDR3 sequence reads: CASSGDRGQFF. The CDR3 DNA is TGTGCCAGCAGCGGGGACCGCGGGCAGTTCTTC.

V and J are TRBV19 and TRBJ2-5; 8 positions agree with TRBD1. The CDR3 spans 17 residues. CDR1 is LNHDA and CDR2 is SQIVND in the germline V gene (reference sequence). Trimming at V came to 6 bases and at J to 4 bases, leaving 16 bases not matched to a gene. CDR3 in DNA: TGTGCCAGTAGCGCAGCCTGGACAGGGAGCGTCGGAGAGACCCAGTACTTC. Protein product: CASSAAWTGSVGETQYF.

This chain links TRBV6-5 with TRBJ2-7; 7 bases are a match to TRBD2. The CDR3 runs 13 residues. Germline-derived CDR1 and CDR2 are MNHEY and SVGAGI. V shed 8 bases and J 6 bases; nucleotides not matched to a gene: 10. CDR3 sequence: CASSPGGPLEQYF. Here the CDR3 DNA reads TGTGCCAGCTCCCCGGGGGGTCCCCTCGAGCAGTACTTC.

This rearrangement joins TRBV6-5 to TRBJ1-1; tentatively, D is TRBD1 (5 bases). V gave up 6 bases and J gave up 1 base, with 15 bases separating them. Germline V gene data show CDR1 as MNHEY and CDR2 as SVGAGI. The CDR3 loop spans 15 amino acids. In DNA, the CDR3 is TGTGCCAGCAGATTCGGGGACCTAAAGAACACTGAAGCTTTCTTT. This translates into CASRFGDLKNTEAFF.

This clone showed up just a few times. V is TRBV19 and J is TRBJ1-5; D is uncertain. Germline assignment: CDR1 LNHDA and CDR2 SQIVND (reference sequence). The germline V and J ends were trimmed by 5 bases and 2 bases, with 16 bases remaining between them. The CDR3 has 16 residues. The chain's CDR3 is CASSRYYAEGNQPQHF. In nucleotides, the CDR3 is TGTGCCAGTAGTCGATACTATGCGGAGGGCAATCAGCCCCAGCATTTT.

The chain employs TRBV4-1 and TRBJ1-1; weak D call: TRBD1 (5 bases). V shed 2 bases and J shed 10 bases, with 11 bases lying between them. Germline V gives CDR1 MGHRA, CDR2 YSYEKL. The CDR3 length is 12 residues. CDR3 protein: CASSQQRGPAFF. CDR3 sequence (DNA): TGCGCCAGCAGCCAACAACGGGGCCCAGCTTTCTTT.

The chain carries TRBV7-9 and TRBJ2-7, with a possible D match to TRBD2 (5 bases). The CDR3 runs 14 residues. V lost 8 bases to trimming and J lost 7 bases, with 21 bases between them. The germline V gene has CDR1 SEHNR and CDR2 FQNEAQ (reference sequence). The CDR3 sequence is CASGSSRTLGEQYF. CDR3 sequence (DNA): TGTGCCAGCGGATCTAGCCGCACCTTGGGTGAGCAGTACTTC. The full variable domain, completed using reference TRBV7-9 and TRBJ2-7, is DTGVSQNPRHKITKRGQNVTFRCDPISEHNRLYWYRQTLGQGPEFLTYFQNEAQLEKSRLLSDRFSAERPKGSFSTLEIQRTEQGDSAMYLCASGSSRTLGEQYFGPGTRLTVT.

This sequence joins TRBV7-7 and TRBJ2-5; TRBD2 matches at 10 bases. V shed 1 base and J 5 bases; nucleotides not matched to a gene: 7. Germline assignment: CDR1 SSHAT and CDR2 FNYEAQ (reference sequence). The CDR3 extends over 16 amino acids. DNA of the CDR3: TGTGCCAGCAGCTTAGAGGCTAGCGGGGGAGCGGAGACCCAGTACTTC. Translated, it gives CASSLEASGGAETQYF.

V is TRBV30 and J is TRBJ2-3; tentative D call: TRBD2 (7 bases). The germline gives CDR1 GTSNPN, CDR2 SVGIG (reference sequence). Trimming took off 2 bases at V and 6 bases at J, with 15 bases between the two ends. This CDR3 comprises 14 residues. The DNA for the CDR3 is TGTGCCTGGAGTAGGGGGGAGGGCCCCGATACGCAGTATTTT. Protein sequence: CAWSRGEGPDTQYF.

The CDR3 region has the DNA TGCAGCGTTGAAGGCCGGGGGGTCAGGACTAGCGGGACGTACTACGAGCAGTACTTC. Translated: CSVEGRGVRTSGTYYEQYF. The rearrangement joins TRBV29-1 to TRBJ2-7, with 12 bases lining up with TRBD2. Per the germline V gene, CDR1 is SQVTM and CDR2 is ANQGSEA. The CDR3 sequence is 19 residues long. Losses at the gene ends were 1 base for V and 3 bases for J; bases not matched to a gene: 16.

This sequence joins TRBV9 and TRBJ1-1; possibly TRBD1 for D (5 bases). The V and J ends lost 7 bases and 4 bases respectively, with 17 bases between them. The CDR3 sequence is 14 residues long. Germline V gene sequence: CDR1 SGDLS, CDR2 YYNGEE. The CDR3 bases are TGTGCCAGCTCCCCCAATATGGGGGTCACTGAAGCTTTCTTT. Protein product: CASSPNMGVTEAFF.

V usage is TRBV6-5 and J usage is TRBJ1-1; the D gene is possibly TRBD1 (6 bases). Germline lookup yields CDR1 MNHEY and CDR2 SVGAGI. V was clipped by 2 bases and J by 3 bases, with 13 bases between them. This CDR3 is built from 15 residues. The CDR3 is CASSYPRGSDTEAFF. The CDR3 nucleotides read TGTGCCAGCAGTTACCCCAGGGGATCGGACACTGAAGCTTTCTTT.

The J gene is TRBJ2-2, the V gene TRBV11-2, with 7 nucleotides matching TRBD2. This CDR3 is 18 amino acids long. Germline assignment: CDR1 SGHAT and CDR2 FQNNGV. Losses at the gene ends were 0 bases for V and 2 bases for J; bases not matched to a gene: 9. The CDR3 here is CASSLDRTSGLNTGELFF. CDR3 bases: TGTGCCAGCAGCTTAGATAGGACTAGTGGTCTTAACACCGGGGAGCTGTTTTTT.